The 27 T cell receptor beta chains below come from one sample, sequenced in a study of cytomegalovirus exposure and HLA in healthy donors. Primers for the PCR totalled 60 Vbeta and 13 Jbeta. Produced via immunoSEQ multiplex PCR; TCRdb's table is partial and in-frame only. The sample includes approximately 160,000 clones, approximately 80% of them seen just once. Sequenced: PBMCs. The receptors come from a young woman in good health and CMV-seronegative.

The chain employs TRBV25-1 and TRBJ2-7; D not resolved. The CDR3 sequence is 11 residues long. V dropped 4 bases and J dropped 5 bases, with 6 bases sitting between them. CDR1 is MGHDK and CDR2 is SYGVNS in the germline V gene. As DNA, the CDR3 is TGTGCCAGCAGTGTGATAGACGAGCAGTACTTC. This sequence encodes CASSVIDEQYF.

The genes are TRBV6-1 and TRBJ1-5, with D unresolved. Per germline, CDR1 MNHNS and CDR2 SASEGT. The CDR3 runs 13 residues. The V end was cut by 6 bases, the J end by 5 bases, with 11 bases between. The DNA of the CDR3 is TGTGCCAGCAGGGAGACTCGTGATCAGCCCCAGCATTTT. The encoded protein is CASRETRDQPQHF.

The rearrangement joins TRBV5-4 to TRBJ2-3; TRBD2 is a possible D gene (6 bases). The CDR3 loop spans 15 amino acids. V was trimmed by 2 bases and J by 2 bases, leaving 12 bases between them. Germline CDR1 reads SGHNT; CDR2 reads YYREEE (reference sequence). The CDR3 bases are TGTGCCAGCAGCTTAGGAGGGCTGACCACAGATACGCAGTATTTT. Its protein product is CASSLGGLTTDTQYF.

This rearrangement joins TRBV6-5 to TRBJ2-7; 11 bases map to TRBD2. V shed 7 bases, J shed 4 bases, and the junction held 3 bases outside the gene matches. From germline, CDR1 is MNHEY and CDR2 SVGAGI. The CDR3 length is 13 residues. The CDR3 loop reads CASTLAGGYEQYF. The CDR3 coding sequence is TGTGCCAGCACCCTAGCGGGGGGTTACGAGCAGTACTTC.

This sequence joins TRBV27 and TRBJ2-7; unclear D gene. The CDR3 spans 15 residues. Per the germline V gene, CDR1 is MNHEY and CDR2 is SMNVEV (reference sequence). Trimming took off 4 bases at V and 0 bases at J, with 13 bases between the two ends. CDR3 coding DNA: TGTGCCAGCAGTTATGGAGATTCGCCCTCCTACGAGCAGTACTTC. Translation: CASSYGDSPSYEQYF.

As DNA, the CDR3 is TGTGCCAGCAGCTTGGTCGGGACAGGCTACAATGAGCAGTTCTTC. Translating gives CASSLVGTGYNEQFF. The chain combines TRBV5-6 with TRBJ2-1; 8 positions match TRBD1. Germline lookup yields CDR1 SGHDT and CDR2 YYEEEE. There are 15 residues in the CDR3. V was pared by 0 bases and J by 3 bases, with 2 bases of the junction left unmatched.

J is TRBJ2-4 and V is TRBV28; 7 bases line up with TRBD1. The CDR3 contains 13 residues. Looked up from germline, CDR1 is MDHEN and CDR2 is SYDVKM. Losses at the gene ends were 4 bases for V and 8 bases for J; bases not matched to a gene: 5. The CDR3 DNA reads as TGTGCCAGCAGTTCGACAGGGATAGACATTCAGTACTTC. This codes for CASSSTGIDIQYF.

CDR3 loop: CASSPFGGSNTEAFF. In nucleotides, the CDR3 is TGTGCCAGCAGCCCGTTCGGAGGCTCGAACACTGAAGCTTTCTTT. This rearrangement joins TRBV5-4 to TRBJ1-1; D gene ambiguous. Germline CDR1 SGHNT, CDR2 YYREEE (reference sequence). This CDR3 is built from 15 residues. Trimming shortened V by 4 bases and J by 1 base, and 14 bases separated the two germline ends.

The table lists this clone with a few counts. The DNA of the CDR3 is TGTGCCAGCAGCCAAAAACTCTATGGCTACACCTTC. Its protein product is CASSQKLYGYTF. V and J are TRBV16 and TRBJ1-2; D ambiguous. CDR3 size: 12 residues. The V end lost 2 bases, the J end lost 4 bases, and 5 bases lay between the germline ends. Germline-derived CDR1 and CDR2 are KGHSY and FQNENV.

V and J are TRBV30 and TRBJ1-4, with TRBD1 as a possible D gene (5 bases). The CDR3 runs to 17 residues. The germline V and J ends were trimmed by 0 bases and 3 bases, with 17 bases remaining between them. Germline CDR1 and CDR2: GTSNPN and SVGIG (reference sequence). The CDR3 DNA sequence: TGTGCCTGGAGTGTAAAGGGACTCCGAAGAGCTAATGAAAAACTGTTTTTT. Protein product: CAWSVKGLRRANEKLFF.

The rearrangement links TRBV7-6 to TRBJ2-7, with D possibly TRBD1 on 6 matching bases. Per germline, CDR1 SGHVS and CDR2 FNYEAQ. V lost 5 bases and J lost 0, with 14 bases in between. The CDR3 is made up of 15 amino acids. CDR3 residues: CASSPTGPNSYEQYF. In nucleotides, the CDR3 is TGTGCCAGCAGCCCCACAGGGCCCAACTCCTACGAGCAGTACTTC.

This clone showed up just a few times. This sequence joins TRBV5-1 and TRBJ2-7; D is possibly TRBD2 (6 bases). CDR1 and CDR2 (germline): SGHRS, YFSETQ. V was clipped by 0 bases and J by 4 bases, with 11 bases between them. This CDR3 contains 14 residues. CDR3 DNA sequence: TGCGCCAGCAGCTTGGGGGTGGAGGGGTACGAGCAGTACTTC. It is translated as CASSLGVEGYEQYF.

The sample holds a few counts of this clone. This chain uses TRBV6-5 with TRBJ1-2; D remains ambiguous. CDR3 length: 14 amino acids. V shed 0 bases and J shed 0 bases, with 5 bases lying between them. Germline V gene data show CDR1 as MNHEY and CDR2 as SVGAGI. This CDR3 reads CASSYSPANYGYTF. The CDR3 nucleotides are TGTGCCAGCAGTTACTCGCCAGCTAACTATGGCTACACCTTC.

The V and J genes are TRBV5-6 and TRBJ1-2; 7 nucleotides line up with TRBD1. The V gene's germline CDR1 is SGHDT and CDR2 YYEEEE. The CDR3 runs 16 residues. Trimming at V came to 1 base and at J to 4 bases, leaving 10 bases not matched to a gene. This CDR3 reads CASSLITGEVSYGYTF. The CDR3 region has the DNA TGTGCCAGCAGCTTGATCACAGGGGAAGTTTCCTATGGCTACACCTTC.

In this sample, this clone turned up a few times. Here the CDR3 DNA reads TGTGCCAGCAGCTTGGTGCCTAGCGGGAGGCCCGGGGAGCTGTTTTTT. Translating it yields CASSLVPSGRPGELFF. The chain joins TRBV5-4 to TRBJ2-2; 11 nucleotides match TRBD2. Trimming at V came to 0 bases and at J to 6 bases, leaving 4 bases not matched to a gene. From germline, CDR1 is SGHNT and CDR2 YYREEE (reference sequence). The CDR3 is 16 amino acids.

The J gene is TRBJ1-6, the V gene TRBV5-6, with TRBD1 matching 9 bases. The CDR3 loop spans 15 amino acids. CDR1 is SGHDT, CDR2 YYEEEE, per germline. Unmatched junction bases numbered 5, after V lost 4 bases and J lost 6 bases. The CDR3 sequence: CASSIQGAPNSPLHF. In nucleotides, the CDR3 is TGTGCCAGCAGCATACAGGGGGCTCCTAATTCACCCCTCCACTTT.

The rearrangement links TRBV27 to TRBJ2-1; 7 nucleotides match TRBD2. The trim removed 3 bases at V and 6 bases at J, leaving 2 bases unmatched. Germline lookup yields CDR1 MNHEY and CDR2 SMNVEV (reference sequence). There are 13 residues in the CDR3. Here the CDR3 reads CASSLRGSNEQFF. CDR3 DNA: TGTGCCAGCAGTTTGCGGGGGAGCAATGAGCAGTTCTTC.

This chain links TRBV2 with TRBJ2-2; D might be TRBD1 (6 bases). There are 16 residues in the CDR3. V was pared by 5 bases and J by 1 base, with 14 bases between. Germline V gene sequence: CDR1 SNHLY, CDR2 FYNNEI. CDR3 residues: CASSFADRRNTGELFF. For the CDR3, the DNA is TGTGCCAGCAGTTTCGCCGACAGGAGGAACACCGGGGAGCTGTTTTTT. Combining the CDR3 with reference TRBV2 and TRBJ2-2 gives the whole variable domain EPEVTQTPSHQVTQMGQEVILRCVPISNHLYFYWYRQILGQKVEFLVSFYNNEISEKSEIFDDQFSVERPDGSNFTLKIRSTKLEDSAMYFCASSFADRRNTGELFFGEGSRLTVL.

This clone was found a few times. The V and J genes are TRBV7-8 and TRBJ2-7, with 11 positions matching TRBD2. V trimming: 2 bases; J trimming: 0 bases; junction bases outside the gene matches: 12. The CDR3 runs to 19 residues. Germline assignment: CDR1 SGHVS and CDR2 FQNEAQ. The CDR3 sequence: CASSLRGLAGGQDSYEQYF. The CDR3 DNA sequence: TGTGCCAGCAGCTTAAGGGGTCTAGCGGGGGGACAAGACTCCTACGAGCAGTACTTC.

J is TRBJ1-1 and V is TRBV9, with a weak D call TRBD1 (5 bases). Germline V gene data show CDR1 as SGDLS and CDR2 as YYNGEE. This CDR3 has 13 residues. Trimming shortened V by 4 bases and J by 3 bases, and 10 bases separated the two germline ends. CDR3 in amino acids: CASSPDRYTEAFF. In DNA form, the CDR3 reads TGTGCCAGCAGCCCCGACAGATACACTGAAGCTTTCTTT.

This rearrangement joins TRBV4-2 to TRBJ2-5; 8 bases are shared with TRBD2. The ends lost 0 bases at V and 5 bases at J; junction bases unmatched: 2. The CDR3 extends over 14 amino acids. Germline V gene sequence: CDR1 LGHNA, CDR2 YNFKEQ. This CDR3 is CASSQESSGETQYF. The CDR3 DNA follows: TGTGCCAGCAGCCAAGAATCTAGCGGGGAGACCCAGTACTTC.

CDR3 amino acids: CATSRERGGADGYTF. The CDR3 DNA follows: TGTGCCACCAGCAGAGAGAGAGGGGGCGCCGATGGCTACACCTTC. This sequence joins TRBV15 and TRBJ1-2; 7 bases align to TRBD1. Germline lookup yields CDR1 LNHNV and CDR2 YYDKDF (reference sequence). The CDR3 extends over 15 amino acids. V dropped 0 bases and J dropped 6; count of bases not matched to a gene: 7.

The J gene is TRBJ2-1, the V gene TRBV27, with a tentative D call TRBD1 (5 bases). The ends were cut back, 2 bases at V and 9 bases at J, with 5 bases in the middle. In germline, CDR1 is MNHEY, CDR2 SMNVEV (reference sequence). The CDR3 spans 11 residues. DNA for the CDR3: TGTGCCAGCAGTTTAAGGGGTGAGCAGTTCTTC. Its protein product is CASSLRGEQFF.

V is TRBV30 and J is TRBJ1-5, with TRBD1 matching over 7 bases. Trimming took 2 bases from V and 6 from J; bases not matched to a gene: 4. CDR3 size: 13 residues. The V gene's germline CDR1 is GTSNPN and CDR2 SVGIG (reference sequence). The CDR3 sequence: CAWSQEGAQPQHF. The DNA for the CDR3 is TGTGCCTGGAGTCAGGAGGGGGCTCAGCCCCAGCATTTT. The variable domain in full, completed from reference TRBV30 and TRBJ1-5, reads SQTIHQWPATLVQPVGSPLSLECTVEGTSNPNLYWYRQAAGRGLQLLFYSVGIGQISSEVPQNLSASRPQDRQFILSSKKLLLSDSGFYLCAWSQEGAQPQHFGDGTRLSIL.

The chain is built from TRBV6-4 and TRBJ2-1; 13 bases line up with TRBD2. Germline-derived CDR1 and CDR2 are MRHNA and SNTAGT. The CDR3 runs 15 residues. The junction had 2 bases not matched to a gene; V was cut back by 5 bases and J by 4 bases. The DNA of the CDR3 is TGTGCCAGCAGTTCGGGACTAGCGGGATACAATGAGCAGTTCTTC. As protein: CASSSGLAGYNEQFF.

This rearrangement joins TRBV7-8 to TRBJ1-1; no definite D call. The CDR3 has 13 amino acids. Per the germline V gene, CDR1 is SGHVS and CDR2 is FQNEAQ. V was trimmed by 0 bases and J by 11 bases, leaving 13 bases between them. The CDR3 DNA is TGTGCCAGCAGCTTAGCTCAGTGGGAGACGGCTTTCTTT. Protein sequence: CASSLAQWETAFF.

V and J are TRBV5-1 and TRBJ1-6; 9 nucleotides match TRBD1. This CDR3 is 19 amino acids long. From germline, CDR1 is SGHRS and CDR2 YFSETQ. V lost 0 bases, J lost 5 bases, and 12 bases stayed unmatched. The chain's CDR3 is CASSLDGSDRGAHNSPLHF. The CDR3, as DNA: TGCGCCAGCAGCTTGGATGGTTCGGACAGGGGCGCACATAATTCACCCCTCCACTTT.